This TCR beta chain was sequenced during a study of siplizumab effects on memory and regulatory T cells. The table lists this clone with a count of one. The CDR3 is 15 residues long. V was pared by 3 bases and J by 0 bases, with 8 bases between. Germline lookup yields CDR1 SGHTA and CDR2 FQGTGA. Profiled with immunoSEQ multiplex PCR; TCRdb holds only in-frame clones, not every one. The profile shows about 120,000 clones, 90% to 95% of them singletons. What was sequenced was non-Treg CD4+ T cells sorted from blood. This clonotype was obtained from a human donor in good health. This rearrangement joins TRBV7-3 to TRBJ2-2; a possible D gene is TRBD1 (6 bases). The CDR3 spells CASSFPGANTGELFF. The CDR3 DNA is TGTGCCAGCAGCTTTCCAGGGGCGAACACCGGGGAGCTGTTTTTT.